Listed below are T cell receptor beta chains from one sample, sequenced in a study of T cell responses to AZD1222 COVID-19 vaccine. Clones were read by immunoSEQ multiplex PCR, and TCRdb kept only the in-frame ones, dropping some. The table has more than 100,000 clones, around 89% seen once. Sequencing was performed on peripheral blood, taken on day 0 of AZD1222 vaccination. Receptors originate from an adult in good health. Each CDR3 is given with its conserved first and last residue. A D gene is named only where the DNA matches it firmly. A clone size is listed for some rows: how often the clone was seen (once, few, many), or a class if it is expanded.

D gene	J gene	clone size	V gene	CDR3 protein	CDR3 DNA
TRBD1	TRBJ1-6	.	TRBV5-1	CASSLADRVPNSPLHF	TGCGCCAGCAGCTTGGCCGACAGGGTCCCCAATTCACCCCTCCACTTT
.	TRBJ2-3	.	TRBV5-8	CASSLVPGPADTQYF	TGTGCCAGCAGCTTGGTTCCGGGGCCCGCAGATACGCAGTATTTT
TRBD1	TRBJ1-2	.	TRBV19	CASSSARTGEDGYTF	TGTGCCAGTAGTTCGGCCAGGACAGGGGAGGATGGCTACACCTTC
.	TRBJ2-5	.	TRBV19	CASSIDHASERAETQYF	TGTGCCAGTAGTATAGATCACGCCTCCGAAAGAGCAGAGACCCAGTACTTC
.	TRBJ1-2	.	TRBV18	CASSPGQLRTYGYTF	TGTGCCAGCTCACCGGGACAACTCAGAACCTATGGCTACACCTTC
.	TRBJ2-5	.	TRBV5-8	CASMGRSRETQYF	TGTGCCAGCATGGGACGGAGTAGGGAGACCCAGTACTTC
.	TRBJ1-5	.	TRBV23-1	CASSQSGQSQPQHF	TGCGCCAGCAGTCAGTCAGGACAGTCCCAGCCCCAGCATTTT
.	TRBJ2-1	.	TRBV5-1	CASSLGGVLDEQFF	TGCGCCAGCAGCTTGGGAGGCGTGTTGGATGAGCAGTTCTTC
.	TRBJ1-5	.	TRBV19	CASSFAGRDQPQHF	TGTGCCAGTAGCTTTGCAGGGCGTGATCAGCCCCAGCATTTT
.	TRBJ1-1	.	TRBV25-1	CASSDSWVESSEAFF	TGTGCCAGCAGTGACTCTTGGGTAGAGTCGTCTGAAGCTTTCTTT
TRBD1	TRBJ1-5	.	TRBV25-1	CASSEYGGQERDQPQHF	TGTGCCAGCAGTGAATACGGGGGACAGGAAAGGGATCAGCCCCAGCATTTT
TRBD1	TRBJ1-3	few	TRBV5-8	CASSDGTAGNTIYF	TGTGCCAGCAGCGACGGGACAGCTGGAAACACCATATATTTT
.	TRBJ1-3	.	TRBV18	CASVQGISGNTIYF	TGTGCCAGCGTCCAGGGAATCTCTGGAAACACCATATATTTT
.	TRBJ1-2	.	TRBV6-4	CASSQGPPGDYGYTF	TGTGCCAGCAGTCAAGGTCCCCCCGGTGACTATGGCTACACCTTC
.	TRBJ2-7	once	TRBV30	CALGRRLLEQYF	TGTGCCTTGGGGCGTAGGCTTCTCGAGCAGTACTTC
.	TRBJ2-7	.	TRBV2	CASSGGTDYEQYF	TGTGCCAGCAGTGGTGGGACCGACTACGAGCAGTACTTC
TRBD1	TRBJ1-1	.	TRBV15	CATSSGQANTEAFF	TGTGCCACCAGCAGCGGACAGGCGAACACTGAAGCTTTCTTT
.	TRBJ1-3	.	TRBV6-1	CASSERGFRSDSGNTIYF	TGTGCCAGCAGTGAACGCGGGTTCAGGTCCGACTCTGGAAACACCATATATTTT
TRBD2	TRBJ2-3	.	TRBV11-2	CASSLRRGGTDTQYF	TGTGCCAGCAGCTTGAGGCGGGGGGGTACAGATACGCAGTATTTT
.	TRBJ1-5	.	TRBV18	CASSPGTDSNQPQHF	TGTGCCAGCTCACCCGGGACCGACAGCAATCAGCCCCAGCATTTT
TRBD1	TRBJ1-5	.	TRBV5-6	CASSWGTGGNQPQHF	TGTGCCAGCAGCTGGGGGACAGGGGGCAATCAGCCCCAGCATTTT
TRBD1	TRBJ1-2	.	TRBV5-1	CASSLEGARVYGYTF	TGCGCCAGCAGCTTGGAGGGGGCTCGAGTCTATGGCTACACCTTC
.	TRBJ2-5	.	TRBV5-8	CASSLTSGVETQYF	TGTGCCAGCAGCTTGACATCTGGGGTGGAGACCCAGTACTTC
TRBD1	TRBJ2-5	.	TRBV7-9	CASRRQGGKETQYF	TGTGCCAGCAGGCGACAGGGGGGGAAAGAGACCCAGTACTTC
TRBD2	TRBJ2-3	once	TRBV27	CASSFLAGGTDTQYF	TGTGCCAGCAGCTTCCTAGCGGGGGGCACAGATACGCAGTATTTT
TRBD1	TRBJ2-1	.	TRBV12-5	CASAPSGQGYNEQFF	TGTGCTAGTGCTCCCTCGGGACAGGGCTACAATGAGCAGTTCTTC
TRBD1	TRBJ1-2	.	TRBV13	CASSFSPGQIYYGYTF	TGTGCCAGCAGCTTTAGCCCGGGACAGATATACTATGGCTACACCTTC
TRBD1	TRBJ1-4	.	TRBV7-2	CASSLALDRVPFHF	TGTGCCAGCAGCTTAGCCTTAGACAGGGTCCCTTTTCACTTT
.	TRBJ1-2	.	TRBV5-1	CASSSDGQFDGYTF	TGCGCCAGCAGCTCGGACGGACAGTTTGATGGCTACACCTTC
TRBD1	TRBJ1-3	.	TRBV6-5	CASRQGAVSGNTIYF	TGTGCCAGCAGACAGGGGGCCGTCTCTGGAAACACCATATATTTT
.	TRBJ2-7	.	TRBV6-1	CASSEAALAAYEQYF	TGTGCCAGCAGTGAAGCGGCCTTAGCTGCGTACGAGCAGTACTTC
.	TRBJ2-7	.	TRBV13	CASSSPSSSYEQYF	TGTGCCAGCAGCAGTCCAAGTTCTTCCTACGAGCAGTACTTC
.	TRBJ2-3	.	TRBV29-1	CSVEGVTDTQYF	TGCAGCGTTGAAGGGGTCACAGATACGCAGTATTTT
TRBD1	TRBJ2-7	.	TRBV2	CASSDKGAKTYEQYF	TGTGCCAGCAGTGATAAGGGGGCAAAGACCTACGAGCAGTACTTC
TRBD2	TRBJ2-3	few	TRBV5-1	CASSSGTNRDTQYF	TGCGCCAGCAGCTCCGGGACTAACAGGGATACGCAGTATTTT
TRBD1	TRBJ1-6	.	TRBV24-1	CATNQGDRGPPLHF	TGTGCCACCAATCAAGGCGACAGGGGACCGCCCCTCCACTTT
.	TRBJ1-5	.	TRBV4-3	CASSQEAGGSNQPQHF	TGCGCCAGCAGCCAAGAGGCCGGGGGTAGCAATCAGCCCCAGCATTTT
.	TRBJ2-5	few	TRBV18	CASSPERVYQETQYF	TGTGCCAGCTCACCGGAGCGGGTGTACCAAGAGACCCAGTACTTC
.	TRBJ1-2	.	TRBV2	CASSEGGLFGYTF	TGTGCCAGCAGTGAGGGGGGGCTATTTGGCTACACCTTC
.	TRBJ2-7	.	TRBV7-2	CASSPAPGYSYEQYF	TGTGCCAGCAGTCCCGCCCCGGGATACTCCTACGAGCAGTACTTC
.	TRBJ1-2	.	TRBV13	CASSLAGAKGLNGYTF	TGTGCCAGCAGCTTGGCAGGGGCGAAAGGACTGAATGGCTACACCTTC
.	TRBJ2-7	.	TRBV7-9	CASSFSGSPYEQYF	TGTGCCAGCAGCTTCTCGGGGAGCCCCTACGAGCAGTACTTC
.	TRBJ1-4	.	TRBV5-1	CASSLAGSGEKLFF	TGCGCCAGCAGCTTGGCGGGATCGGGTGAAAAACTGTTTTTT
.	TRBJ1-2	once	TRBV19	CASREGPYGYTF	TGTGCCAGTAGAGAGGGGCCCTATGGCTACACCTTC
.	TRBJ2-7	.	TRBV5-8	CASSPRGRQYF	TGTGCCAGCAGCCCCCGGGGGCGGCAGTACTTC
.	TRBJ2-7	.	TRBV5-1	CASSEQGREQYF	TGCGCCAGCAGCGAGCAGGGACGCGAGCAGTACTTC
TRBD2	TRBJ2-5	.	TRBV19	CASSPPGGGRETQYF	TGTGCCAGTAGTCCCCCGGGAGGGGGGCGGGAGACCCAGTACTTC
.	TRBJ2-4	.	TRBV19	CASKDLAKNIQYF	TGTGCCAGTAAAGATTTAGCCAAAAACATTCAGTACTTC
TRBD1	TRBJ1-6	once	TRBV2	CASSDEAGGNSPLHF	TGTGCCAGCAGTGATGAGGCAGGGGGCAATTCACCCCTCCACTTT
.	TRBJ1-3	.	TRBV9	CASSQTGIWDTIYF	TGTGCCAGCAGCCAAACAGGGATTTGGGACACCATATATTTT
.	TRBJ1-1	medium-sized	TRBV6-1	CASSDLVNTEAFF	TGTGCCAGCAGTGATTTGGTGAACACTGAAGCTTTCTTT
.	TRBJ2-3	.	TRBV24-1	CATRESGGTDTQYF	TGTGCCACCCGAGAATCAGGGGGCACAGATACGCAGTATTTT
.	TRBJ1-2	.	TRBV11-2	CASSLESPADPYGYTF	TGTGCCAGCAGCTTAGAAAGTCCCGCGGACCCCTATGGCTACACCTTC
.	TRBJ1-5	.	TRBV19	CASSISPPIRPQHF	TGTGCCAGTAGTATATCCCCTCCTATCCGGCCCCAGCATTTT
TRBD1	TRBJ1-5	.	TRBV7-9	CASRGTGTNQPQHF	TGTGCCAGCCGAGGGACAGGGACGAATCAGCCCCAGCATTTT
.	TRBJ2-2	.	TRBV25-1	CASSEEGRGNTGELFF	TGTGCCAGCAGTGAAGAAGGCAGGGGGAACACCGGGGAGCTGTTTTTT
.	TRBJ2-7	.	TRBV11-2	CASRPLGQGGTYEQYF	TGTGCCAGCCGACCCCTCGGGCAGGGGGGGACCTACGAGCAGTACTTC
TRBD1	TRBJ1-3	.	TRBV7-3	CASSLIGTGGNTIYF	TGTGCCAGCAGCTTAATAGGGACAGGAGGAAACACCATATATTTT
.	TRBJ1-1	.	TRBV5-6	CASSAPGGGANTEAFF	TGTGCCAGCAGCGCGCCTGGGGGAGGGGCGAACACTGAAGCTTTCTTT